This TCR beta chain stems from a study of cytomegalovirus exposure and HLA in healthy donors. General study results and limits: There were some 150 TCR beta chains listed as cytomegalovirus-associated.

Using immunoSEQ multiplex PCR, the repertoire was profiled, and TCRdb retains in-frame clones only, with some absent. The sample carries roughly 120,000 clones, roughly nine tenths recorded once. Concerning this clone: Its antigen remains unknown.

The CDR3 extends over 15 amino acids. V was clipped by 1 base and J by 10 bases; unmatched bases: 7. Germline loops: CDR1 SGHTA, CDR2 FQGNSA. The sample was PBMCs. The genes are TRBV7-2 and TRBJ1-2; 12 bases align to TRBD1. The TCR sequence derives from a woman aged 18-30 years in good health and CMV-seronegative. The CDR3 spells CASSLDGTGGRDYTF. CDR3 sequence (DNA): TGTGCCAGCAGCTTAGATGGGACAGGGGGCAGGGACTACACCTTC.